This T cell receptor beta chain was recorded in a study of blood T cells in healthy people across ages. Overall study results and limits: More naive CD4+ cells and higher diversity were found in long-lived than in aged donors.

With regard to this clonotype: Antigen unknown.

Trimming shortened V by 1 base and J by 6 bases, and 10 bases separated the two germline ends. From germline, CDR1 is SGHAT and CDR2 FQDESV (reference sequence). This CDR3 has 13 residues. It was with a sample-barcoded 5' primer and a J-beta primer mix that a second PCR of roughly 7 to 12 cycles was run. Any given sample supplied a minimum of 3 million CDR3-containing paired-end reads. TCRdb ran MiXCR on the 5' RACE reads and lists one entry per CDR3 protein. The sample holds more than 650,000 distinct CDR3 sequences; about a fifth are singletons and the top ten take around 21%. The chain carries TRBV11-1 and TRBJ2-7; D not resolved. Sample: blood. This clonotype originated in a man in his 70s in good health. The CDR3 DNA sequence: TGTGCCAGCAGCTTAGAGCCTAGACTCGAGCAGTACGTC. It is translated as CASSLEPRLEQYV.